Presented here are 25 T cell receptor beta chains from one specimen sequenced in a study of CXCR3-negative and CXCR3-positive naive CD8 T cells. General study points: More hydrophobic TRB CDR3s were found in CXCR3-positive naive cells than in CXCR3-negative naive cells.

UMI-labeled 5' RACE TRB cDNA libraries were prepared from the cells. TCRdb reanalyzed the 5' RACE reads and collapses them to one entry per CDR3 protein, without DNA. The sample is made up of tens of thousands of distinct CDR3 sequences, and the top ten hold around 0.5% of it. These receptors are not linked to any known antigen. Sequenced: naive CXCR3+ CD8+ T cells from blood. Documented subset: CD45RO-CCR7+CD27+CD95- naive CD8+ T cells expressing CXCR3 (TNR3+). The source is a human donor in good health. Some clones in this sample may be carry-over from other donors' samples.

This rearrangement joins TRBV20-1 to TRBJ2-7; TCRdb gives TRBD1 as the D gene, but with no DNA this cannot be confirmed. The CDR3 is 13 residues long. Germline V CDR1 and CDR2: DFQATT, SNEGSKA (reference sequence). CDR3 loop: CSAREQVTYEQYF.

The V call is TRBV7-9, the J call TRBJ2-7; TCRdb's D call of TRBD1 is untestable without DNA. The length of the CDR3 is 14 residues. Per the germline V gene, CDR1 is SEHNR and CDR2 is FQNEAQ (reference sequence). CDR3 sequence reads: CASRDSSIAYEQYF.

The J gene is TRBJ2-3, the V gene TRBV21-1; the TRBD1 assignment by TCRdb is unverifiable without DNA. TRBV21-1 represents a pseudogene. The CDR3 consists of 16 residues. The CDR3 reads CASSRLDRDDTDTQYF.

The gene calls are TRBV7-2 and TRBJ2-7; TCRdb's assignment of TRBD1 cannot be checked, as there is no DNA. CDR1 SGHTA and CDR2 FQGNSA come from the germline V gene. The CDR3 extends over 14 amino acids. The CDR3 loop is CASSSYGGTYEQYF.

V usage is TRBV20-1 and J usage is TRBJ1-1; lacking DNA, the TRBD1 call made by TCRdb goes unchecked. This CDR3 is 12 amino acids long. CDR1 is DFQATT, CDR2 SNEGSKA, per germline (reference sequence). The CDR3 here is CSARRTDTEAFF.

CDR3 sequence reads: CSVPGQGYLEQFF. V usage is TRBV29-1 and J usage is TRBJ2-1; TCRdb reports TRBD1, a call that lacks DNA to check it against. This CDR3 has 13 amino acids. Per germline, CDR1 SQVTM and CDR2 ANQGSEA.

The chain combines TRBV7-7 with TRBJ2-5; the TCRdb D gene call, TRBD1, has no DNA to confirm it. The CDR3 consists of 15 residues. Germline V gene sequence: CDR1 SSHAT, CDR2 FNYEAQ (reference sequence). CDR3 region: CASSPPGGIQETQYF.

The V call is TRBV5-6, the J call TRBJ2-2. Germline assignment: CDR1 SGHDT and CDR2 YYEEEE. This CDR3 comprises 14 residues. CDR3: CASSLDQSAGELFF.

This sequence joins TRBV20-1 and TRBJ2-6. The CDR3 has 15 amino acids. Germline-derived CDR1 and CDR2 are DFQATT and SNEGSKA (reference sequence). The CDR3 loop is CSAKGAISGANVLTF.

V and J are TRBV29-1 and TRBJ2-7; the TRBD1 assignment by TCRdb is unverifiable without DNA. Germline CDR1 reads SQVTM; CDR2 reads ANQGSEA. The CDR3 sequence is 12 residues long. The CDR3 region is CSGRGFGYEQYF.

The genes are TRBV7-9 and TRBJ2-7; absent DNA, TCRdb's TRBD1 call cannot be checked. Germline CDR1 SEHNR, CDR2 FQNEAQ (reference sequence). The CDR3 spans 12 residues. The CDR3 loop is CASSARSYEQYF.

The chain couples TRBV29-1 to TRBJ2-3. This CDR3 comprises 13 residues. Germline V gene sequence: CDR1 SQVTM, CDR2 ANQGSEA. CDR3: CSVEDLHTDTQYF.

The chain has TRBV5-5 and TRBJ2-7; TCRdb's D call of TRBD2 is untestable without DNA. CDR1 and CDR2 from the germline V gene are SGHKS and YYEKEE (reference sequence). The CDR3 is made up of 14 amino acids. CDR3 protein: CASIRASKSYEQYF.

The chain recombines TRBV7-9 with TRBJ2-7. The length of the CDR3 is 12 residues. From germline, CDR1 is SEHNR and CDR2 FQNEAQ (reference sequence). The CDR3 spells CASSLEPREQYF.

The V call is TRBV21-1, the J call TRBJ2-7. TRBV21-1 corresponds to a pseudogene. The CDR3 length is 16 residues. CDR3 region: CASSGPWIPRVYEQYF.

The J gene is TRBJ1-5, the V gene TRBV14; as DNA is missing, the TRBD1 call by TCRdb cannot be tested. From germline, CDR1 is SGHDN and CDR2 FVKESK. This CDR3 spans 13 amino acids. CDR3 loop: CASSQAGGQPQHF.

This sequence joins TRBV3-1 and TRBJ2-3; TCRdb's assignment of TRBD2 cannot be checked, as there is no DNA. Germline V gives CDR1 LGHDT, CDR2 YNNKEL (reference sequence). The CDR3 loop spans 14 amino acids. CDR3 amino acids: CASSQRGGTDTQYF.

CDR3 protein: CASGFQGDTGELFF. This rearrangement joins TRBV12-5 to TRBJ2-2; TCRdb names TRBD1, which stays unverified in the absence of DNA. Looked up from germline, CDR1 is LGHNT and CDR2 is FRNRAP. The CDR3 is 14 amino acids.

The rearrangement links TRBV7-2 to TRBJ1-4. Germline values: CDR1 SGHTA, CDR2 FQGNSA. The CDR3 sequence is 14 residues long. This chain's CDR3 is CASSPAATNEKLFF.

The V and J genes are TRBV28 and TRBJ2-3; TCRdb names TRBD1, which stays unverified in the absence of DNA. This CDR3 has 14 amino acids. CDR1 MDHEN and CDR2 SYDVKM come from the germline V gene. The CDR3 sequence is CATDRAEATDTQYF.

The chain recombines TRBV29-1 with TRBJ1-2; TCRdb returns TRBD1, unconfirmable since there is no DNA. In germline, CDR1 is SQVTM, CDR2 ANQGSEA. The CDR3 has 12 residues. The CDR3 loop reads CSAPGPGPGYTF.

The chain links TRBV21-1 to TRBJ2-7; there is no DNA to check the TCRdb D call of TRBD2. TRBV21-1 is noted as a pseudogene. The CDR3 runs to 18 residues. The CDR3 sequence is CASSKRLAGGPRTYEQYF.

J is TRBJ2-1 and V is TRBV12-5; TCRdb calls TRBD1, which cannot be checked without DNA. The CDR3 length is 15 residues. The V gene's germline CDR1 is LGHNT and CDR2 FRNRAP. The CDR3 reads CASGLSLGDYNEQFF.

The rearrangement joins TRBV7-9 to TRBJ1-2; with no DNA, the TCRdb D assignment of TRBD1 cannot be verified. This CDR3 contains 15 residues. The germline V gene encodes CDR1 SEHNR and CDR2 FQNEAQ (reference sequence). The CDR3 reads CASSLEGSLFYGYTF.

This chain joins TRBV14 and TRBJ2-7; there is no DNA to check the TCRdb D call of TRBD2. The CDR3 is made up of 13 amino acids. CDR1 is SGHDN, CDR2 FVKESK, per germline. CDR3 region: CASSVGTNYEQYF.